This TCR beta chain originates from a study of T cell repertoires in cytomegalovirus infection. Study-wide context: Recently identified HLA-C-restricted CMV epitopes were among the peptides used.

This clonotype was seen only a few times. Antigen unknown. TCRdb reprocessed the reads via MiXCR and lists one record per CDR3 protein. The sample carries roughly 700,000 distinct CDR3 sequences, roughly 33% recorded once. Whole-study results and caveats: Dominant in the ex vivo response were TCR beta clonotypes restricted by HLA-C and specific for CMV.

The sequence was obtained from a human donor in good health (CMV status not recorded). Some clones in this sample may be carry-over from other donors' samples. The material was cultured PBMCs, obtained from culture after CMV antigen stimulation.

The CDR3 DNA reads as TGTGCCAGCAGCTCAGGTGGTAGCACTGAAGCTTTCTTT. It specifies CASSSGGSTEAFF. The chain links TRBV5-6 to TRBJ1-1; D unresolved. CDR3 length equals 13 residues. Germline V gene sequence: CDR1 SGHDT, CDR2 YYEEEE. V lost 3 bases and J 4 bases, leaving 10 bases between the germline ends.